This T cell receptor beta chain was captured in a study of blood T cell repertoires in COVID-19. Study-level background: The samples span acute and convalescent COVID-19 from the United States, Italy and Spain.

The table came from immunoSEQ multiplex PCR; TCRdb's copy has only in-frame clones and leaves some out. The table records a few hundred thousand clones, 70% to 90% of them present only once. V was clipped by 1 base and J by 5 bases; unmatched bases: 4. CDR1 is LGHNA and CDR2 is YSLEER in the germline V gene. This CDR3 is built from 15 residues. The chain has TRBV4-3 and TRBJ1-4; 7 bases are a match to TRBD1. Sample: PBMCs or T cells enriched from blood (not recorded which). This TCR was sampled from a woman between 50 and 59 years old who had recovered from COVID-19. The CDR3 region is CASSQVRDSNEKLFF. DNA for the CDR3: TGCGCCAGCAGCCAAGTCCGGGACAGCAATGAAAAACTGTTTTTT.